Below, 20 T cell receptor beta chains from the same sample are listed, as sequenced in a study of blood T cell repertoires in COVID-19. TCRdb's copy holds only in-frame clones and misses some; the assay was immunoSEQ multiplex PCR. The sample shows about 200,000 clones, 88% of them seen only once. The sample consisted of peripheral blood. Receptors were obtained from a man younger than 35 with active or convalescent COVID-19.

This rearrangement joins TRBV7-3 to TRBJ2-2; 7 bases fit TRBD2. The CDR3 totals 15 residues. After removal of 6 bases from V and 5 bases from J, the junction contained 9 bases not matched to a gene. From germline, CDR1 is SGHTA and CDR2 FQGTGA. The CDR3 DNA is TGTGCCAGCAGTCCAAGCGGCGGGAGTACCGGGGAGCTGTTTTTT. Translating gives CASSPSGGSTGELFF.

The gene calls are TRBV12-5 and TRBJ2-4, with TRBD1 matching over 7 bases. This CDR3 contains 13 residues. CDR1 and CDR2 from the germline V gene are LGHNT and FRNRAP. Unmatched junction bases numbered 3, after V lost 5 bases and J lost 5 bases. Here the CDR3 reads CASGPGTENIQYF. The CDR3, as DNA: TGTGCTAGTGGTCCTGGGACAGAAAACATTCAGTACTTC.

The chain uses TRBV6-2 or TRBV6-3 and TRBJ2-5; TRBD2 is a possible D gene (6 bases). The CDR3 loop spans 13 amino acids. Trimming pared 6 bases from V and 6 bases from J, leaving 14 bases between. Per germline, CDR1 MNHEY and CDR2 SVGEGT. The chain's CDR3 is CASSPGLFQTQYF. CDR3 nucleotide sequence: TGTGCCAGCAGCCCGGGACTTTTCCAGACCCAGTACTTC.

Details on this clone: The sample carries other DNA sequences with the same CDR3. CDR3 residues: CASSLMGQGNEKLFF. CDR3 DNA: TGTGCCAGCAGCCTGATGGGACAGGGGAATGAAAAACTGTTTTTT. The rearrangement links TRBV7-2 to TRBJ1-4; 10 nucleotides match TRBD1. The length of the CDR3 is 15 residues. Trimming cost V 5 bases and J 5 bases; bases outside gene matches: 5. The germline V gene encodes CDR1 SGHTA and CDR2 FQGNSA.

The chain couples TRBV24-1 to TRBJ2-2; D is unresolved. The germline V gene has CDR1 KGHDR and CDR2 SFDVKD. The CDR3 has 13 amino acids. The ends were cut back, 7 bases at V and 6 bases at J, with 11 bases in the middle. CDR3 region: CATSSGMAGELFF. The CDR3 DNA follows: TGTGCCACCAGCTCAGGTATGGCCGGGGAGCTGTTTTTT.

The chain is built from TRBV30 and TRBJ2-2, with D possibly TRBD1 on 6 matching bases. CDR1 and CDR2 from the germline V gene are GTSNPN and SVGIG (reference sequence). V was shortened by 2 bases and J by 4 bases, with 20 bases between the two germline ends. This CDR3 contains 17 residues. In DNA, the CDR3 is TGTGCCTGGAGTAATGTGGGGTTTGCCAGGGGCACCGGGGAGCTGTTTTTT. It is translated as CAWSNVGFARGTGELFF.

The V and J genes are TRBV19 and TRBJ1-6, with 7 bases aligning to TRBD1. Trimming cost V 4 bases and J 6 bases; bases outside gene matches: 6. The germline CDR1 and CDR2 sequences are LNHDA and SQIVND (reference sequence). The CDR3 is 15 amino acids. The CDR3 here is CASSTTGTVNSPLHF. CDR3 bases: TGTGCCAGTAGTACAACCGGGACAGTTAATTCACCCCTCCACTTT.

This rearrangement joins TRBV27 to TRBJ1-5; D is undetermined. V lost 5 bases and J 4 bases, leaving 9 bases between the germline ends. CDR1 and CDR2 (germline): MNHEY, SMNVEV (reference sequence). The CDR3 is made up of 13 amino acids. CDR3 amino acids: CASSTKTNQPQHF. The CDR3 region has the DNA TGTGCCAGCAGTACCAAAACTAATCAGCCCCAGCATTTT.

V gene TRBV9 combines with J gene TRBJ2-1; maybe TRBD1 (5 bases). This CDR3 spans 17 amino acids. The V end lost 0 bases, the J end lost 4 bases, and 17 bases lay between the germline ends. Germline CDR1 SGDLS, CDR2 YYNGEE. CDR3 sequence: CASSVAGASELYNEQFF. The CDR3 DNA is TGTGCCAGCAGCGTAGCTGGGGCTTCCGAATTATACAATGAGCAGTTCTTC. Together with reference TRBV9 and TRBJ2-1, the CDR3 gives the full variable domain: DSGVTQTPKHLITATGQRVTLRCSPRSGDLSVYWYQQSLDQGLQFLIQYYNGEERAKGNILERFSAQQFPDLHSELNLSSLELGDSALYFCASSVAGASELYNEQFFGPGTRLTVL.

The chain has TRBV11-2 and TRBJ2-5; D perhaps matches TRBD2 (6 bases). This CDR3 is built from 17 residues. V lost 1 base to trimming and J lost 2 bases, with 17 bases between them. Germline V CDR1 and CDR2: SGHAT, FQNNGV. The CDR3 reads CASSLAWDSRFQETQYF. CDR3 nucleotides: TGTGCCAGCAGCTTAGCTTGGGACTCCCGTTTTCAAGAGACCCAGTACTTC.

There are many counts of this clone. The chain joins TRBV5-1 to TRBJ2-7, with 9 positions matching TRBD2. CDR1 is SGHRS, CDR2 YFSETQ, per germline. The CDR3 totals 16 residues. After removal of 4 bases from V and 4 bases from J, the junction contained 12 bases not matched to a gene. CDR3 amino acids: CASSDPPTSGKYEQYF. DNA for the CDR3: TGCGCCAGCAGCGACCCACCGACTAGCGGAAAATACGAGCAGTACTTC.

The CDR3 is CAWSPGGGYGYTF. In DNA form, the CDR3 reads TGTGCCTGGAGTCCTGGGGGAGGCTATGGCTACACCTTC. J is TRBJ1-2 and V is TRBV30, with D possibly matching TRBD1 (5 bases). Germline CDR1 GTSNPN, CDR2 SVGIG (reference sequence). V dropped 2 bases and J dropped 4 bases, with 11 bases sitting between them. This CDR3 contains 13 residues.

The gene calls are TRBV6-5 and TRBJ1-3; D call uncertain. The CDR3 is 14 amino acids. Germline values: CDR1 MNHEY, CDR2 SVGAGI. The V end was cut by 6 bases, the J end by 2 bases, with 11 bases between. CDR3 protein: CASRPQATGNTIYF. The DNA of the CDR3 is TGTGCCAGCAGACCTCAGGCTACTGGAAACACCATATATTTT.

J is TRBJ2-3 and V is TRBV10-3, with 10 bases that match TRBD2. In germline, CDR1 is ENHRY, CDR2 SYGVKD. Germline trimming cut 11 bases from V and 1 base from J; bases unmatched to any gene: 12. The CDR3 is 16 residues long. DNA for the CDR3: TGTGCCCACTCAAGCGGGGGGGGTTATGGCACAGATACGCAGTATTTT. It is translated as CAHSSGGGYGTDTQYF.

The chain joins TRBV19 to TRBJ1-3; D gene ambiguous. Germline V lookup: CDR1 LNHDA, CDR2 SQIVND (reference sequence). The CDR3 has 12 amino acids. The germline V and J ends were trimmed by 7 bases and 0 bases, with 4 bases remaining between them. CDR3 nucleotide sequence: TGTGCCAGTACGGTCTCTGGAAACACCATATATTTT. This sequence encodes CASTVSGNTIYF.

This rearrangement joins TRBV7-3 to TRBJ2-5; a weak D match, TRBD1 (5 bases). Germline CDR1 reads SGHTA; CDR2 reads FQGTGA. The V gene lost 5 bases and the J gene lost 4 bases, with 11 bases spanning the gap. The CDR3 has 13 residues. CDR3 nucleotides: TGTGCCAGCAGCCCAGGGCGAGGAGAGACCCAGTACTTC. Translation: CASSPGRGETQYF.

CDR3 protein: CASSQEPSARGRGYTF. CDR3 DNA sequence: TGTGCCAGCAGCCAAGAGCCCTCTGCTAGGGGGCGGGGCTACACCTTC. The genes are TRBV3-1 (or the pseudogene TRBV3-2) and TRBJ1-2; 7 positions match TRBD1. This CDR3 comprises 16 residues. V shed 0 bases, J shed 8 bases, and the junction held 12 bases outside the gene matches. CDR1 is LGHDT, CDR2 YNNKEL, per germline (reference sequence).

For the CDR3, the DNA is TGCAGTGCTAGTAGACAGGGGCAACTGGGCAACTATGGCTACACCTTC. The encoded protein is CSASRQGQLGNYGYTF. The gene calls are TRBV20-1 and TRBJ1-2; TRBD1 matches 8 bases. This CDR3 has 16 amino acids. V trimming: 3 bases; J trimming: 2 bases; junction bases outside the gene matches: 11. The germline CDR1 and CDR2 sequences are DFQATT and SNEGSKA (reference sequence).

The chain is built from TRBV7-8 and TRBJ2-3; 11 bases align to TRBD2. V dropped 4 bases and J dropped 1; count of bases not matched to a gene: 1. Germline assignment: CDR1 SGHVS and CDR2 FQNEAQ. The CDR3 loop spans 15 amino acids. The CDR3 reads CASSSGLAGTDTQYF. CDR3 DNA sequence: TGTGCCAGCAGCTCGGGACTAGCGGGCACAGATACGCAGTATTTT.

The chain uses TRBV30 and TRBJ1-1; the D is unclear. Germline-derived CDR1 and CDR2 are GTSNPN and SVGIG (reference sequence). The germline V and J ends were trimmed by 0 bases and 6 bases, with 14 bases remaining between them. The CDR3 has 14 residues. CDR3 sequence: CAWSVRQVDSEAFF. As DNA, the CDR3 is TGTGCCTGGAGTGTACGGCAGGTGGATTCTGAAGCTTTCTTT. Full variable domain (missing parts from reference TRBV30 and TRBJ1-1): SQTIHQWPATLVQPVGSPLSLECTVEGTSNPNLYWYRQAAGRGLQLLFYSVGIGQISSEVPQNLSASRPQDRQFILSSKKLLLSDSGFYLCAWSVRQVDSEAFFGQGTRLTVV.